Below, one T cell receptor beta chain is given with its context. Its antigen remains unknown. The data belong to a study of T cells in tuberculosis. Whole-study findings and limits: Active tuberculosis alpha repertoires lay closer to GMM-specific TCRs than controls'.

Time point reported: new active TB diagnosis, blood taken before or within 7 days of starting treatment. Repertoires were generated with immunoSEQ multiplex PCR, while TCRdb's copy carries only in-frame clones and drops some. The sample lists some 40,000 clones, around 94% occurring once. The receptor's source is an adult with tuberculosis. Sequencing used PBMCs, obtained at tuberculosis diagnosis.

The DNA for the CDR3 is TGTGCCAGTAGTTCGTCGGGGACTAGCGGGGGTGCCAGCTACGAGCAGTACTTC. It is translated as CASSSSGTSGGASYEQYF. The rearrangement links TRBV19 to TRBJ2-7; 14 positions match TRBD2. This CDR3 contains 18 residues. Germline V lookup: CDR1 LNHDA, CDR2 SQIVND (reference sequence). The V segment lost 5 bases and the J segment 3 bases; nucleotides outside the gene matches: 12.